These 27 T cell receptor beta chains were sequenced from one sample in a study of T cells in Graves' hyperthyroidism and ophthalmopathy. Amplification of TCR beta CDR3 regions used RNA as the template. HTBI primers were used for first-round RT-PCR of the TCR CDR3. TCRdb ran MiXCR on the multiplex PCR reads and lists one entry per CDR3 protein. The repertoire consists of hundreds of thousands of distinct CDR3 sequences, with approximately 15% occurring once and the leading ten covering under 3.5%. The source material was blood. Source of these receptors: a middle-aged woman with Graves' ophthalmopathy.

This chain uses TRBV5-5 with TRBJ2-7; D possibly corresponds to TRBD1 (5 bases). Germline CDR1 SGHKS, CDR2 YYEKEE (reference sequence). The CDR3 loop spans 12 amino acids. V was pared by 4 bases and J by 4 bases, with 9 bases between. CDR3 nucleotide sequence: TGTGCCAGCAGCGATACAGGATACGAGCAGTACTTC. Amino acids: CASSDTGYEQYF.

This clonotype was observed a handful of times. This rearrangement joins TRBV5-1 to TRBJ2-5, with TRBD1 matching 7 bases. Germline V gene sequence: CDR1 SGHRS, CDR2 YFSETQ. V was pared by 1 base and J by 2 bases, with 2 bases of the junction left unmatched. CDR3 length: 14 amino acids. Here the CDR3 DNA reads TGCGCCAGCAGCTTGTGGACAGGACAAGAGACCCAGTACTTC. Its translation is CASSLWTGQETQYF.

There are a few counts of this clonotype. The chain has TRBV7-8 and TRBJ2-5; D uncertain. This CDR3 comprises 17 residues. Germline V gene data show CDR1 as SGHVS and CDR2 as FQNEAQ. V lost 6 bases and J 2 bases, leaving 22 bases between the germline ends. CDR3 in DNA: TGTGCCAGCAGTCAACTGGCCGGCTTTACACTTCAAGAGACCCAGTACTTC. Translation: CASSQLAGFTLQETQYF.

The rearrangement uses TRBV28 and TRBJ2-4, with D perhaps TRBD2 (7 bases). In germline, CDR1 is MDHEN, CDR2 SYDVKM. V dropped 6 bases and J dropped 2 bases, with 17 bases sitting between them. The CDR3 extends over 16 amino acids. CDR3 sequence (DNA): TGTGCCAGCAGCACCGCGGGGGCTGGGTCCAAAAACATTCAGTACTTC. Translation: CASSTAGAGSKNIQYF.

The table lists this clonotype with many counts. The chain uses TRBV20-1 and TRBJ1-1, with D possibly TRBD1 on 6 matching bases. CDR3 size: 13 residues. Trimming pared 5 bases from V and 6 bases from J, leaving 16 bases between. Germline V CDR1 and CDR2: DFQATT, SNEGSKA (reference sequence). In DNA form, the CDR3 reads TGCAGTGCTCTAAGGGGGGGATGGTCTGAAGCTTTCTTT. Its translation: CSALRGGWSEAFF.

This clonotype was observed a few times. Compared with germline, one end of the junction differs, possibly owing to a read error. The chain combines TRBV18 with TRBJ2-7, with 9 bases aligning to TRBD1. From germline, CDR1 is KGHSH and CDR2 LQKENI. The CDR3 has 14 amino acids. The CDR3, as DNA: TGTGCCGGCTCACCAGACAGGGGGTCCCACGAGCAGTACTTC. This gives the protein CAGSPDRGSHEQYF.

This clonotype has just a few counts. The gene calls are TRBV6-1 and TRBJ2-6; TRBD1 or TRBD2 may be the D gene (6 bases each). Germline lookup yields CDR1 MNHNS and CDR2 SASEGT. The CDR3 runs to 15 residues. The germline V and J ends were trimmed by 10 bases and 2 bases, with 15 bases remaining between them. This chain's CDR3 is CATQEGGTGANVLTF. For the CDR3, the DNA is TGTGCCACCCAAGAGGGGGGAACTGGGGCCAACGTCCTGACTTTC.

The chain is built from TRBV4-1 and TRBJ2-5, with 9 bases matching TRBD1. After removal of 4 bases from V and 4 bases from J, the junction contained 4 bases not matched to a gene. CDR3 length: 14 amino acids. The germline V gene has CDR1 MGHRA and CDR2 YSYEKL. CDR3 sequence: CASSRTGAGETQYF. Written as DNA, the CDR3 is TGCGCCAGCAGCCGGACAGGGGCAGGAGAGACCCAGTACTTC.

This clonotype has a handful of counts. CDR3 sequence: CASRLIGVHEQYF. CDR3 DNA: TGTGCCAGCAGACTAATAGGGGTCCACGAGCAGTACTTC. The rearrangement links TRBV28 to TRBJ2-7; possibly TRBD1 for D (5 bases). V was pared by 6 bases and J by 5 bases, with 14 bases between. The CDR3 is 13 amino acids. CDR1 MDHEN and CDR2 SYDVKM come from the germline V gene.

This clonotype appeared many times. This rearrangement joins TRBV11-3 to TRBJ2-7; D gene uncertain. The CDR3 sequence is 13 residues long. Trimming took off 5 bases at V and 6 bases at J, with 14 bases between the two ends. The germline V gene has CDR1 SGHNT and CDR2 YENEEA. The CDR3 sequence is CASSPMGSTEQYF. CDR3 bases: TGTGCCAGCAGCCCCATGGGATCGACCGAGCAGTACTTC.

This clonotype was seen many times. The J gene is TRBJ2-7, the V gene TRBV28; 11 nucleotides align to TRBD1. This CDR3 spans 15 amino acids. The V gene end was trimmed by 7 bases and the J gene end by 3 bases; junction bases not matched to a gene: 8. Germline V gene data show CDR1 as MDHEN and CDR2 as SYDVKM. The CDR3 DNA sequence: TGTGCCAGCAACACCCCCGGGACAGGGGGCTACGAGCAGTACTTC. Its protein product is CASNTPGTGGYEQYF. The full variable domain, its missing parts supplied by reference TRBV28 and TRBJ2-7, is DVKVTQSSRYLVKRTGEKVFLECVQDMDHENMFWYRQDPGLGLRLIYFSYDVKMKEKGDIPEGYSVSREKKERFSLILESASTNQTSMYLCASNTPGTGGYEQYFGPGTRLTVT.

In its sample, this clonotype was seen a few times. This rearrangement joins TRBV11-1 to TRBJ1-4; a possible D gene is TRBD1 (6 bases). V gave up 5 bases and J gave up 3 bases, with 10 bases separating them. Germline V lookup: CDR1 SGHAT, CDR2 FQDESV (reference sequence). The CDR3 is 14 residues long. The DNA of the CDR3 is TGTGCCAGCAGCCTCGGACAGTCTAATGAAAAACTGTTTTTT. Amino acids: CASSLGQSNEKLFF.

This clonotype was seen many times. The CDR3 loop is CASSLGLAGITGELFF. As DNA, the CDR3 is TGTGCCAGCAGCTTAGGACTAGCGGGAATCACCGGGGAGCTGTTTTTT. This chain uses TRBV7-2 with TRBJ2-2; 11 bases map to TRBD2. V shed 1 base and J 4 bases; nucleotides not matched to a gene: 2. Germline V gene lookup returns CDR1 SGHTA and CDR2 FQGNSA. The CDR3 length is 16 residues.

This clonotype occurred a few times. This CDR3 reads CSARDTPRETQYF. DNA for the CDR3: TGCAGTGCTAGAGATACCCCCCGAGAGACCCAGTACTTC. This rearrangement joins TRBV20-1 to TRBJ2-5; D uncertain. Germline V lookup: CDR1 DFQATT, CDR2 SNEGSKA (reference sequence). Deletions cut 0 bases from V and 4 bases from J, with 9 bases between. The CDR3 totals 13 residues.

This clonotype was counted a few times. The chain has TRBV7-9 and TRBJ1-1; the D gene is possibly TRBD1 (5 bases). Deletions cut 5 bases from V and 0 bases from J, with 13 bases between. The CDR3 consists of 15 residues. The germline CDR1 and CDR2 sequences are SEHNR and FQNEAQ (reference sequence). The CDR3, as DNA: TGTGCCAGCAGCCCCGTAGGCAGGGTGAACACTGAAGCTTTCTTT. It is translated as CASSPVGRVNTEAFF.

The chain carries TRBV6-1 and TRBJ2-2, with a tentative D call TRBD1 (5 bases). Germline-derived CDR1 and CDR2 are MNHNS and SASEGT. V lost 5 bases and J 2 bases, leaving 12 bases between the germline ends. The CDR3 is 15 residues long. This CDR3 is CASSLQVFNTGELFF. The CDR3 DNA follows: TGTGCCAGCAGTTTACAGGTTTTTAACACCGGGGAGCTGTTTTTT.

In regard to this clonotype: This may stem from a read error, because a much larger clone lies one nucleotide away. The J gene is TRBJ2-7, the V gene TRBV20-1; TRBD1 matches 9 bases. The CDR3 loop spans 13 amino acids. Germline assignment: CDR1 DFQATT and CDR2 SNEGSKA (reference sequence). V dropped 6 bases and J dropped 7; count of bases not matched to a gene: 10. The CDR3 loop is CSAHRGRTDEQYF. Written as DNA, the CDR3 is TGCAGTGCACACAGGGGGCGCACGGATGAGCAGTACTTC.

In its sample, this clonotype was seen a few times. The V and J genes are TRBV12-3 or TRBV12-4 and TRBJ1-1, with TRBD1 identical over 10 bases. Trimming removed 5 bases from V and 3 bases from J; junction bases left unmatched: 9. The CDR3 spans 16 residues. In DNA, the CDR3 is TGTGCCAGCAGTCAAACCCGGGACAGGGGTGACACTGAAGCTTTCTTT. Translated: CASSQTRDRGDTEAFF.

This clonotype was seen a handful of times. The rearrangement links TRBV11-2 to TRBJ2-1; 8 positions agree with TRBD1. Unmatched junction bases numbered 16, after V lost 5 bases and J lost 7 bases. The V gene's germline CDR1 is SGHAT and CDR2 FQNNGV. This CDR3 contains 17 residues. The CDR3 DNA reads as TGTGCCAGCAGCCCCCCCCGACAGGGGAACCTTAGGAATGAGCAGTTCTTC. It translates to CASSPPRQGNLRNEQFF.

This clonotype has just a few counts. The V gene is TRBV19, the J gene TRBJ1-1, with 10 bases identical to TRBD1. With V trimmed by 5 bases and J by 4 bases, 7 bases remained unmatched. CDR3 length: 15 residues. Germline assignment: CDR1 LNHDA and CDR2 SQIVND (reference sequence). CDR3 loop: CASSPWTGGGTEAFF. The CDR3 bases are TGTGCCAGTAGTCCTTGGACAGGGGGAGGCACTGAAGCTTTCTTT.

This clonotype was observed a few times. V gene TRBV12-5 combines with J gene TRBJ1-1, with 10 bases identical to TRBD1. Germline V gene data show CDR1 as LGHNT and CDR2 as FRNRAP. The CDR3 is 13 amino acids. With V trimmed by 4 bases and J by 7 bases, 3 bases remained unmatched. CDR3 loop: CASGSGQGLEAFF. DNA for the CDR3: TGTGCTAGTGGTTCGGGACAGGGGCTTGAAGCTTTCTTT.

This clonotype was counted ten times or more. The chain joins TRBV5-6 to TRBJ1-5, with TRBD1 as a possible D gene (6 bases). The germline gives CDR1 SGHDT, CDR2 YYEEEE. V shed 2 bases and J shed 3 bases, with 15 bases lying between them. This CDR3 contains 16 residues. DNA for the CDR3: TGTGCCAGCAGCTTCTCGGGACATTGGGACAATCAGCCCCAGCATTTT. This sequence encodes CASSFSGHWDNQPQHF.

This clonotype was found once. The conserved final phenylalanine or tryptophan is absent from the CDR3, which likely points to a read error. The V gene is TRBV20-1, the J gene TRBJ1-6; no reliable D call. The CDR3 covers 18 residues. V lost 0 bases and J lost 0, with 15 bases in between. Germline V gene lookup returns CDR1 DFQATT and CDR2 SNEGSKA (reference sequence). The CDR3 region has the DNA TGCAGTGCTAGAGATGCGCAGGCGACGAGCTCCTATAATTCACCCCTCCACTCT. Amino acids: CSARDAQATSSYNSPLHS.

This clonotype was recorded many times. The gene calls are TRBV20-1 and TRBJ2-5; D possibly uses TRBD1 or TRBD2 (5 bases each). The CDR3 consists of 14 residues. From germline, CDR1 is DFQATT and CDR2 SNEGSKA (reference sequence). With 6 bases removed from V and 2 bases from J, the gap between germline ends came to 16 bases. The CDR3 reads CSAAVEGPQETQYF. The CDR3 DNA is TGCAGTGCCGCCGTTGAGGGACCGCAAGAGACCCAGTACTTC.

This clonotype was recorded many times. In DNA form, the CDR3 reads TGTGCCAGCAGCCAGGCAACCCGAACTAGCGGATCCTACGAGCAGTACTTC. It is translated as CASSQATRTSGSYEQYF. The gene calls are TRBV3-1 and TRBJ2-7; 8 bases line up with TRBD2. The CDR3 covers 17 residues. Per the germline V gene, CDR1 is LGHDT and CDR2 is YNNKEL (reference sequence). The V segment lost 3 bases and the J segment 1 base; nucleotides outside the gene matches: 11.

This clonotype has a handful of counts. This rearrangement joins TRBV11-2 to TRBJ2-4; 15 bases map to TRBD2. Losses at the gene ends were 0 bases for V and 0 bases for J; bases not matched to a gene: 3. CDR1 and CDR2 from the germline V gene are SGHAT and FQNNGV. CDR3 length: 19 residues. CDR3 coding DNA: TGTGCCAGCAGCTTAGATGGACTAGCGGGAGGGTTAGCCAAAAACATTCAGTACTTC. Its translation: CASSLDGLAGGLAKNIQYF. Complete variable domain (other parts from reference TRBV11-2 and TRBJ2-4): EAGVAQSPRYKIIEKRQSVAFWCNPISGHATLYWYQQILGQGPKLLIQFQNNGVVDDSQLPKDRFSAERLKGVDSTLKIQPAKLEDSAVYLCASSLDGLAGGLAKNIQYFGAGTRLSVL.

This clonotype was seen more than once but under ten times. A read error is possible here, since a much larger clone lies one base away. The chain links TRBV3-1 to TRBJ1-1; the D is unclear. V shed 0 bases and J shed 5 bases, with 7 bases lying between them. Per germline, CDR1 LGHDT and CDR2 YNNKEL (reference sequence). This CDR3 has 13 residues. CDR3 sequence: CASSQDDATEAFF. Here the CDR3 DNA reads TGTGCCAGCAGCCAAGATGATGCTACTGAAGCTTTCTTT.